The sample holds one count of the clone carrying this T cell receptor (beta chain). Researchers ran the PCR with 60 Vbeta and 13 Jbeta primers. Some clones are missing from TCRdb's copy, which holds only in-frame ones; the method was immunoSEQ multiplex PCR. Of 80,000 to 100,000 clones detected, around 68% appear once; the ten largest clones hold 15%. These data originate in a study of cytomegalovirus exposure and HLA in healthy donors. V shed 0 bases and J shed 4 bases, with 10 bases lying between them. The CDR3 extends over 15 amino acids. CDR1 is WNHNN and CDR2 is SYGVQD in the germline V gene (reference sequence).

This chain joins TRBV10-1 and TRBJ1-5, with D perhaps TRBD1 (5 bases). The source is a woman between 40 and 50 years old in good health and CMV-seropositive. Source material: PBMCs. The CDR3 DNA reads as TGCGCCAGCAGTGAGTCTATGGAGGGGAATCAGCCCCAGCATTTT. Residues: CASSESMEGNQPQHF.